This T cell receptor (beta chain) was captured by sequencing in a study of identical twins. Note on this clonotype: Its antigen remains unidentified.

V was pared by 4 bases and J by 6 bases, with 16 bases between. The CDR3 length is 14 residues. Germline V lookup: CDR1 SGHRS, CDR2 YFSETQ. TCRdb ran MiXCR on the 5' RACE reads and lists one entry per CDR3 protein. The sample has 650,000 to 800,000 distinct CDR3 sequences, around 8.6% seen once. The study's findings and limits: Out-of-frame TCR alpha sharing observed in monozygotic twins exceeded model estimates. Researchers reported excess low generation probability among twin-shared out-of-frame alpha sequences.

This sample also belongs to another study, concerning yellow fever vaccine responses in identical twins. That work states: The authors reported partly convergent, partly personalized vaccine responses in identical twins.

The sample taken for sequencing was PBMCs. This TCR was sampled from a woman aged 18 to 35 in good health. The V call is TRBV5-1, the J call TRBJ1-2; D perhaps matches TRBD1 (5 bases). In DNA, the CDR3 is TGCGCCAGCAGCATCGCGGGGGGTGGAGATGGCTACACCTTC. It is translated as CASSIAGGGDGYTF.